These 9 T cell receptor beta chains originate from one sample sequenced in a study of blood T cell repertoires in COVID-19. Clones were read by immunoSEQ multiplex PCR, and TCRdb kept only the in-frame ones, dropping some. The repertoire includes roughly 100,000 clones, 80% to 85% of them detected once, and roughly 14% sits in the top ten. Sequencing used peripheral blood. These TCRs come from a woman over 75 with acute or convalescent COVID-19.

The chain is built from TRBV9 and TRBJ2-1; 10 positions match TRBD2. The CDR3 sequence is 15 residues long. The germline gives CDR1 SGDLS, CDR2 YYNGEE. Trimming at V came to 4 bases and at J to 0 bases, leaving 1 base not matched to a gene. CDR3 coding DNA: TGTGCCAGCAGCCCTAGCGGGAGCTCCTACAATGAGCAGTTCTTC. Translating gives CASSPSGSSYNEQFF.

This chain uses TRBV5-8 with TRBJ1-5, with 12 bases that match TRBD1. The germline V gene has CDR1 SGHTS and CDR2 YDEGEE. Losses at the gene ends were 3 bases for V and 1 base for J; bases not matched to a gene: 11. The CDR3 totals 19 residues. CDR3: CASSSGQGASGGSNQPQHF. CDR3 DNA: TGTGCCAGCAGCTCGGGACAGGGGGCCTCGGGGGGAAGCAATCAGCCCCAGCATTTT. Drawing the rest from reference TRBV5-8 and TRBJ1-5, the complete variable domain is EAGVTQSPTHLIKTRGQQATLRCSPISGHTSVYWYQQALGLGLQFLLWYDEGEERNRGNFPPRFSGRQFPNYSSELNVNALELEDSALYLCASSSGQGASGGSNQPQHFGDGTRLSIL.

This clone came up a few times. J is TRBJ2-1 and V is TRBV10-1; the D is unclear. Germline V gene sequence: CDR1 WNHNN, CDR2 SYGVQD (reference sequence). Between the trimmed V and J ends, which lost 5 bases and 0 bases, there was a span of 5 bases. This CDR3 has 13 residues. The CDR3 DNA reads TGCGCCAGCAGTAAGAGCTCCTACAATGAGCAGTTCTTC. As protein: CASSKSSYNEQFF.

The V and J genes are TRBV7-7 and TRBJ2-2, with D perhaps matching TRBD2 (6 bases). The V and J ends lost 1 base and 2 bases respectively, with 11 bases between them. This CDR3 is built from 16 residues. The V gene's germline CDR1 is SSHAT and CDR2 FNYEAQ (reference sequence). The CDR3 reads CASSLDGGDNTGELFF. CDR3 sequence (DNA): TGTGCCAGCAGCTTAGACGGCGGGGACAACACCGGGGAGCTGTTTTTT.

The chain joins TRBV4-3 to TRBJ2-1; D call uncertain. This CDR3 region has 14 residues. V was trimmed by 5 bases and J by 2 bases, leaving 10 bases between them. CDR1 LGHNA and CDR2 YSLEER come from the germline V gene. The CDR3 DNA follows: TGCGCCAGCAGCGGCGGCCCGGCCTACAATGAGCAGTTCTTC. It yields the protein CASSGGPAYNEQFF.

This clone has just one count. The CDR3 loop is CASSPRQGTYEQYF. CDR3 bases: TGTGCCAGCAGCCCTCGACAGGGAACCTACGAGCAGTACTTC. The rearrangement links TRBV7-2 to TRBJ2-7; 7 bases match TRBD1. The trim removed 5 bases at V and 2 bases at J, leaving 6 bases unmatched. The V gene's germline CDR1 is SGHTA and CDR2 FQGNSA. The CDR3 spans 14 residues. Supplemented by reference TRBV7-2 and TRBJ2-7, the full variable domain reads GAGVSQSPSNKVTEKGKDVELRCDPISGHTALYWYRQSLGQGLEFLIYFQGNSAPDKSGLPSDRFSAERTGGSVSTLTIQRTQQEDSAVYLCASSPRQGTYEQYFGPGTRLTVT.

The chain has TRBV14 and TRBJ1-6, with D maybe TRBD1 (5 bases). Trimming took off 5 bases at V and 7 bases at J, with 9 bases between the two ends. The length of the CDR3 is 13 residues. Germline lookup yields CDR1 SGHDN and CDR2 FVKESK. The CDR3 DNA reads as TGTGCCAGCAGCACCCGGGGGAATTCACCCCTCCACTTT. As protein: CASSTRGNSPLHF.

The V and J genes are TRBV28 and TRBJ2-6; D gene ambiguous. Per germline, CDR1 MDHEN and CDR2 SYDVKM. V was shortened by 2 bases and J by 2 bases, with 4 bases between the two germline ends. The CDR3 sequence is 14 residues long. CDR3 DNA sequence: TGTGCCAGCAGTTTAGTAACTGGGGCCAACGTCCTGACTTTC. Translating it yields CASSLVTGANVLTF.

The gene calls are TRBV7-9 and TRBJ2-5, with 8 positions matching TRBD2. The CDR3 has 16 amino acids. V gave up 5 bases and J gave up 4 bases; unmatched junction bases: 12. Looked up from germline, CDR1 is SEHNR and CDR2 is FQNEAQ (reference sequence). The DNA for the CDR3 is TGTGCCAGCAGCCCCCTTGGGGCGGGGGGAATAGAGACCCAGTACTTC. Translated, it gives CASSPLGAGGIETQYF.